A single sample is the source of the 23 T cell receptor beta chains below, sequenced in a study of blood T cell repertoires in COVID-19. TCRdb keeps only in-frame clones here, not all; method: immunoSEQ multiplex PCR. The sample contains around 70,000 clones, around 85% of which appear only once. Sequencing was performed on peripheral blood. Receptors originate from a woman in her 50s with acute or convalescent COVID-19.

In its sample, this clone was seen many times. This chain links TRBV10-3 with TRBJ2-5; TRBD2 matches at 11 bases. This CDR3 comprises 16 residues. V dropped 4 bases and J dropped 3; count of bases not matched to a gene: 7. From germline, CDR1 is ENHRY and CDR2 SYGVKD. The CDR3: CAISGHPTSGEETQYF. CDR3 bases: TGTGCCATCAGTGGCCATCCGACTAGCGGGGAAGAGACCCAGTACTTC.

The chain links TRBV7-9 to TRBJ1-1, with 7 bases that match TRBD1. From germline, CDR1 is SEHNR and CDR2 FQNEAQ (reference sequence). This CDR3 is built from 15 residues. With V trimmed by 4 bases and J by 3 bases, 8 bases remained unmatched. In DNA, the CDR3 is TGTGCCAGCAGCTCAGGGAAACAGGGGTACACTGAAGCTTTCTTT. Translation gives CASSSGKQGYTEAFF.

This clone was observed a single time. The genes are TRBV5-1 and TRBJ1-1; 7 nucleotides match TRBD1. The CDR3 runs to 15 residues. V was clipped by 4 bases and J by 5 bases; unmatched bases: 11. Germline-derived CDR1 and CDR2 are SGHRS and YFSETQ. This chain's CDR3 is CASSPGGFGRTEAFF. In DNA form, the CDR3 reads TGCGCCAGCAGCCCAGGGGGTTTTGGCCGTACTGAAGCTTTCTTT.

The chain joins TRBV4-1 to TRBJ2-4; weak D call: TRBD2 (5 bases). Germline V gene data show CDR1 as MGHRA and CDR2 as YSYEKL. This CDR3 region has 15 residues. Trimming left V 0 bases short and J 0 bases short, with 6 bases between. This chain's CDR3 is CASSQDGIAKNIQYF. For the CDR3, the DNA is TGCGCCAGCAGCCAAGACGGGATAGCCAAAAACATTCAGTACTTC.

The rearrangement uses TRBV6-5 and TRBJ1-5, with D perhaps matching TRBD1 (5 bases). Germline CDR1 MNHEY, CDR2 SVGAGI. The CDR3 is 13 residues long. V was pared by 6 bases and J by 4 bases, with 10 bases between. The CDR3 is CASRQDANQPQHF. The CDR3, as DNA: TGTGCCAGCAGACAGGACGCGAATCAGCCCCAGCATTTT.

The CDR3 DNA sequence: TGTGCCAGCAGTGTCCTGGCCACCCTCGACAGGGGACGAAATCAGCCCCAGCATTTT. Encoded protein: CASSVLATLDRGRNQPQHF. The chain joins TRBV6-4 to TRBJ1-5; 8 bases agree with TRBD1. CDR1 is MRHNA, CDR2 SNTAGT, per germline. The CDR3 has 19 amino acids. The J segment lost 4 bases and the V segment lost 4 bases, leaving 18 bases of the junction unmatched.

The chain joins TRBV5-1 to TRBJ1-1; perhaps TRBD1 as D (6 bases). Trimming took off 2 bases at V and 0 bases at J, with 14 bases between the two ends. In germline, CDR1 is SGHRS, CDR2 YFSETQ. The CDR3 runs 16 residues. CDR3 sequence: CASSFGRGPLNTEAFF. The CDR3 DNA sequence: TGCGCCAGCAGCTTCGGCAGGGGTCCCCTGAACACTGAAGCTTTCTTT.

The chain employs TRBV23-1 and TRBJ1-1; 7 bases are a match to TRBD1. TRBV23-1 is labeled an ORF, and its function is uncertain. The CDR3 is 17 residues long. V shed 0 bases and J 5 bases; nucleotides not matched to a gene: 12. In DNA, the CDR3 is TGCGCCAGCAGTCAATCGAATTTAGGCAGGGGGAGTACTGAAGCTTTCTTT. Translated, it gives CASSQSNLGRGSTEAFF.

V and J are TRBV10-3 and TRBJ1-5, with no clear D. V was cut by 1 base and J by 0 bases, with 13 bases left in between. The CDR3 extends over 17 amino acids. Germline V gives CDR1 ENHRY, CDR2 SYGVKD. For the CDR3, the DNA is TGTGCCATCAGTGAGTGGTATGCGGATTATAGCAATCAGCCCCAGCATTTT. The encoded protein is CAISEWYADYSNQPQHF.

This chain uses TRBV30 with TRBJ1-3, with D possibly TRBD1 on 6 matching bases. The V gene lost 7 bases and the J gene lost 3 bases, with 16 bases spanning the gap. The CDR3 covers 14 residues. Looked up from germline, CDR1 is GTSNPN and CDR2 is SVGIG (reference sequence). DNA of the CDR3: TGTGCCTCCCCCAGGGGCGGGAGTGGAAACACCATATATTTT. This translates into CASPRGGSGNTIYF. The whole variable domain, filled in from reference TRBV30 and TRBJ1-3, reads SQTIHQWPATLVQPVGSPLSLECTVEGTSNPNLYWYRQAAGRGLQLLFYSVGIGQISSEVPQNLSASRPQDRQFILSSKKLLLSDSGFYLCASPRGGSGNTIYFGEGSWLTVV.

This chain joins TRBV27 and TRBJ1-5; D gene unclear. V was pared by 6 bases and J by 0 bases, with 12 bases between. This CDR3 has 15 residues. Germline CDR1 and CDR2: MNHEY and SMNVEV (reference sequence). In nucleotides, the CDR3 is TGTGCCAGCAGAATTTCGGGATTTAGCAATCAGCCCCAGCATTTT. Protein product: CASRISGFSNQPQHF.

This chain joins TRBV19 and TRBJ1-5; no reliable D call. Per germline, CDR1 LNHDA and CDR2 SQIVND (reference sequence). Deletions cut 3 bases from V and 7 bases from J, with 13 bases between. The CDR3 covers 14 residues. CDR3 nucleotides: TGTGCCAGTAGTATTCTCGTAGCTGGCCAGCCCCAGCATTTT. This gives the protein CASSILVAGQPQHF.

The CDR3 spells CAISPGTGLYEQYF. The CDR3 DNA follows: TGTGCCATCAGTCCCGGGACAGGGCTCTACGAGCAGTACTTC. The rearrangement uses TRBV10-3 and TRBJ2-7; 9 nucleotides align to TRBD1. V gave up 5 bases and J gave up 3 bases; unmatched junction bases: 5. This CDR3 spans 14 amino acids. Germline V gene data show CDR1 as ENHRY and CDR2 as SYGVKD.

This sequence joins TRBV5-8 and TRBJ1-1, with D possibly being TRBD1 (6 bases). V was pared by 0 bases and J by 1 base, with 10 bases between. Per the germline V gene, CDR1 is SGHTS and CDR2 is YDEGEE. The CDR3 runs 15 residues. CDR3 coding DNA: TGTGCCAGCAGCTTGGGTTTGGACAGGAACACTGAAGCTTTCTTT. Protein sequence: CASSLGLDRNTEAFF.

The chain employs TRBV6-5 and TRBJ1-1, with D unclear. CDR1 MNHEY and CDR2 SVGAGI come from the germline V gene. The CDR3 extends over 14 amino acids. Between the trimmed V and J ends, which lost 6 bases and 0 bases, there was a span of 11 bases. This CDR3 reads CASSLSDMNTEAFF. The CDR3 nucleotides read TGTGCCAGCAGCCTCTCCGACATGAACACTGAAGCTTTCTTT.

This clone was observed a handful of times. The genes are TRBV12-3 or TRBV12-4 and TRBJ1-1, with D possibly being TRBD1 (5 bases). This CDR3 is 12 amino acids long. V was shortened by 6 bases and J by 10 bases, with 15 bases between the two germline ends. This CDR3 is CASSPAGLSAFF. The DNA for the CDR3 is TGTGCCAGCAGCCCTGCGGGGCTATCAGCTTTCTTT.

The rearrangement links TRBV15 to TRBJ2-5; 10 nucleotides align to TRBD2. CDR3 length: 13 residues. V gave up 5 bases and J gave up 9 bases; unmatched junction bases: 6. Germline lookup yields CDR1 LNHNV and CDR2 YYDKDF (reference sequence). The CDR3 sequence: CATSGTSAWSQYF. For the CDR3, the DNA is TGTGCCACCAGCGGGACTAGCGCTTGGTCCCAGTACTTC.

The chain couples TRBV30 to TRBJ1-6; 7 bases align to TRBD1. Germline CDR1 is GTSNPN and CDR2 is SVGIG (reference sequence). Trimming removed 3 bases from V and 5 bases from J; junction bases left unmatched: 4. This CDR3 has 14 residues. For the CDR3, the DNA is TGTGCCTGGAGGGCAGGGGGAAATAATTCACCCCTCCACTTT. This encodes CAWRAGGNNSPLHF.

This clone has a single count. V is TRBV6-2 or TRBV6-3 and J is TRBJ1-6; D is unresolved. The CDR3 runs to 14 residues. V was pared by 2 bases and J by 7 bases, with 9 bases between. The germline V gene encodes CDR1 MNHEY and CDR2 SVGEGT. Written as DNA, the CDR3 is TGTGCCAGCAGTTACCCGGAGATGAATTCACCCCTCCACTTT. This gives the protein CASSYPEMNSPLHF.

As regards this clone: One junction end does not reproduce the germline sequence, and a read error may be involved. The rearrangement links TRBV6-6 to TRBJ2-7; 7 positions agree with TRBD1. The germline CDR1 and CDR2 sequences are MNHNY and SVGAGI (reference sequence). This CDR3 has 12 residues. The CDR3 loop is CATSLNRGEQYF. The CDR3 DNA sequence: TGTGCCACCAGTTTAAACAGGGGAGAGCAGTACTTC.

The rearrangement uses TRBV28 and TRBJ1-5; no clear D. The V gene's germline CDR1 is MDHEN and CDR2 SYDVKM. CDR3 length: 15 amino acids. Trimming left V 2 bases short and J 6 bases short, with 14 bases between. The CDR3 sequence: CASSLTGKGSQPQHF. The CDR3 DNA reads TGTGCCAGCAGTTTAACTGGGAAAGGGAGTCAGCCCCAGCATTTT.

The chain employs TRBV7-2 and TRBJ2-4; 12 nucleotides match TRBD2. V lost 4 bases, J lost 6 bases, and 1 base stayed unmatched. Germline V gene lookup returns CDR1 SGHTA and CDR2 FQGNSA. The CDR3 is 14 amino acids. CDR3 loop: CASSSGLAGNIQYF. The CDR3 DNA reads as TGTGCCAGCAGCTCGGGACTAGCGGGAAACATTCAGTACTTC.

The genes are TRBV6-5 and TRBJ1-1, with 9 bases aligning to TRBD1. Per germline, CDR1 MNHEY and CDR2 SVGAGI. CDR3 length: 15 residues. Losses at the gene ends were 6 bases for V and 5 bases for J; bases not matched to a gene: 10. In DNA form, the CDR3 reads TGTGCCAGCAGCCCCGGGACAGGGATTGTGACTGAAGCTTTCTTT. As protein: CASSPGTGIVTEAFF.